Below, 26 T cell receptor beta chains from the same sample are listed, as sequenced in a study of cytomegalovirus exposure and HLA in healthy donors. PCR primers comprised 60 Vbeta and 13 Jbeta primers. TCRdb's copy holds only in-frame clones and misses some; the assay was immunoSEQ multiplex PCR. The profile shows tens of thousands of clones, about 77% of them singletons. Sequencing used PBMCs. Source of these receptors: a man aged 35-49 years in good health and CMV-seronegative.

DNA for the CDR3: TGTGCCAGCAGCGTAGGTCCAGAGACAGGGGCCGGGGAGCTGTTTTTT. This encodes CASSVGPETGAGELFF. This chain links TRBV9 with TRBJ2-2; the match to TRBD1 covers 8 bases. The V and J ends lost 0 bases and 6 bases, in that order; junction bases with no gene match: 7. The germline CDR1 and CDR2 sequences are SGDLS and YYNGEE. The CDR3 length is 16 residues.

This rearrangement joins TRBV5-6 to TRBJ2-7; TRBD2 might be the D (5 bases). Germline assignment: CDR1 SGHDT and CDR2 YYEEEE. This CDR3 comprises 12 residues. V was clipped by 4 bases and J by 7 bases, with 12 bases between them. CDR3: CASSRDSAEQYF. The CDR3 DNA reads as TGTGCCAGCAGCCGGGATTCGGCGGAGCAGTACTTC.

CDR3 DNA sequence: TGTGCCAGCAGCTTCACGAGCTCCTACAATGAGCAGTTCTTC. Protein product: CASSFTSSYNEQFF. V gene TRBV7-9 combines with J gene TRBJ2-1; no reliable D call. This CDR3 has 14 amino acids. Per the germline V gene, CDR1 is SEHNR and CDR2 is FQNEAQ (reference sequence). V shed 3 bases and J shed 0 bases, with 6 bases lying between them.

The chain is built from TRBV5-5 and TRBJ2-7; D unclear. The V end was cut by 2 bases, the J end by 7 bases, with 16 bases between. The CDR3 loop spans 14 amino acids. Per germline, CDR1 SGHKS and CDR2 YYEKEE (reference sequence). The CDR3 is CASSLLNPNGEQYF. The CDR3 DNA sequence: TGTGCCAGCAGCTTACTAAACCCCAACGGGGAGCAGTACTTC.

The CDR3 is CATSRAPTREETQYF. In nucleotides, the CDR3 is TGTGCCACCAGCAGAGCTCCGACTCGTGAAGAGACCCAGTACTTC. V gene TRBV15 combines with J gene TRBJ2-5, with no clear D. Germline assignment: CDR1 LNHNV and CDR2 YYDKDF (reference sequence). Trimming shortened V by 1 base and J by 3 bases, and 12 bases separated the two germline ends. This CDR3 spans 15 amino acids.

The rearrangement joins TRBV6-5 to TRBJ2-7; perhaps TRBD2 as D (5 bases). The length of the CDR3 is 14 residues. V was trimmed by 9 bases and J by 1 base, leaving 16 bases between them. Germline CDR1 MNHEY, CDR2 SVGAGI. CDR3: CASSGGRQSYEQYF. Here the CDR3 DNA reads TGTGCCAGTTCCGGAGGCAGGCAATCCTACGAGCAGTACTTC.

The chain recombines TRBV2 with TRBJ1-1; D is possibly TRBD1 (6 bases). Germline V lookup: CDR1 SNHLY, CDR2 FYNNEI. This CDR3 is 14 amino acids long. Trimming shortened V by 4 bases and J by 9 bases, and 18 bases separated the two germline ends. The CDR3 nucleotides read TGTGCCAGCAGTGGGACAGTCCGTGGGGCTCAAGCTTTCTTT. Translation gives CASSGTVRGAQAFF.

For this clone: An end of the junction does not agree with germline; a read error may underlie this. The rearrangement joins TRBV5-4 to TRBJ2-7; TRBD1 is a possible D gene (5 bases). The germline CDR1 and CDR2 sequences are SGHNT and YYREEE (reference sequence). This CDR3 is 14 amino acids long. As DNA, the CDR3 is TGTGCCAGCAGCTTGGACAGGTTCCTACCCGAGCAGCACTTC. It encodes CASSLDRFLPEQHF.

The rearrangement links TRBV27 to TRBJ2-1; TRBD2 matches 7 bases. The ends lost 7 bases at V and 7 bases at J; junction bases unmatched: 7. The CDR3 has 13 residues. Germline assignment: CDR1 MNHEY and CDR2 SMNVEV (reference sequence). The CDR3 DNA reads TGTGCCAGCAACCGCGTGGGGGGGAATGAGCAGTTCTTC. Translated: CASNRVGGNEQFF.

The V call is TRBV6-5, the J call TRBJ2-7; TRBD1 might be the D (6 bases). Deletions cut 2 bases from V and 1 base from J, with 6 bases between. CDR1 is MNHEY and CDR2 is SVGAGI in the germline V gene. The CDR3 spans 13 residues. This CDR3 reads CASSYGTSYEQYF. CDR3 nucleotide sequence: TGTGCCAGCAGTTACGGGACATCCTACGAGCAGTACTTC.

The J gene is TRBJ2-7, the V gene TRBV5-1; D is possibly TRBD2 (6 bases). The germline gives CDR1 SGHRS, CDR2 YFSETQ. There are 16 residues in the CDR3. With 0 bases removed from V and 2 bases from J, the gap between germline ends came to 15 bases. The DNA of the CDR3 is TGCGCCAGCAGCTTGGCGGGCGGGACCCGTCCCTACGAGCAGTACTTC. Encoded protein: CASSLAGGTRPYEQYF.

This chain links TRBV5-1 with TRBJ1-4; 7 bases map to TRBD1. The CDR3 has 14 amino acids. V was clipped by 3 bases and J by 2 bases; unmatched bases: 1. Germline V gives CDR1 SGHRS, CDR2 YFSETQ. CDR3 bases: TGCGCCAGCAGCTCACAGGGGACTAATGAAAAACTGTTTTTT. It specifies CASSSQGTNEKLFF. Full variable domain (remainder filled in from reference TRBV5-1 and TRBJ1-4): KAGVTQTPRYLIKTRGQQVTLSCSPISGHRSVSWYQQTPGQGLQFLFEYFSETQRNKGNFPGRFSGRQFSNSRSEMNVSTLELGDSALYLCASSSQGTNEKLFFGSGTQLSVL.

The chain recombines TRBV6-1 with TRBJ2-1, with D unresolved. Germline loops: CDR1 MNHNS, CDR2 SASEGT. V was cut by 0 bases and J by 7 bases, with 13 bases left in between. The CDR3 is 15 residues long. The CDR3 nucleotides are TGTGCCAGCAGTGAAGCCTCAGTGGCGAGGAATGAGCAGTTCTTC. Its protein product is CASSEASVARNEQFF.

This rearrangement joins TRBV7-2 to TRBJ2-1, with 16 bases matching TRBD2. Trimming cost V 0 bases and J 12 bases; bases outside gene matches: 5. This CDR3 has 16 amino acids. The V gene's germline CDR1 is SGHTA and CDR2 FQGNSA. The CDR3: CASSLAGLAGGPGQFF. As DNA, the CDR3 is TGTGCCAGCAGCTTAGCGGGACTAGCGGGGGGGCCTGGGCAGTTCTTC.

The gene calls are TRBV6-5 and TRBJ1-1, with D tentatively TRBD1 (6 bases). Trimming shortened V by 4 bases and J by 3 bases, and 12 bases separated the two germline ends. Per germline, CDR1 MNHEY and CDR2 SVGAGI. The CDR3 length is 14 residues. The CDR3 bases are TGTGCCAGCAGTTCACAGGGTTGGGACACTGAAGCTTTCTTT. It yields the protein CASSSQGWDTEAFF.

J is TRBJ2-1 and V is TRBV13; perhaps TRBD2 as D (6 bases). There are 15 residues in the CDR3. Germline V gene sequence: CDR1 PRHDT, CDR2 FYEKMQ (reference sequence). Trimming took off 1 base at V and 5 bases at J, with 12 bases between the two ends. CDR3 in DNA: TGTGCCAGCAGCTTAGTTGGCGGGATCCACAATGAGCAGTTCTTC. Translation gives CASSLVGGIHNEQFF.

The V gene is TRBV5-1, the J gene TRBJ1-1; the D is unclear. Trimming pared 0 bases from V and 1 base from J, leaving 4 bases between. There are 13 residues in the CDR3. Germline assignment: CDR1 SGHRS and CDR2 YFSETQ. The CDR3 sequence: CASSLGGNTEAFF. Written as DNA, the CDR3 is TGCGCCAGCAGCTTGGGAGGGAACACTGAAGCTTTCTTT.

V gene TRBV2 combines with J gene TRBJ1-5, with D tentatively TRBD1 (6 bases). The CDR3 sequence is 16 residues long. V was clipped by 4 bases and J by 0 bases, with 13 bases between them. CDR1 is SNHLY and CDR2 is FYNNEI in the germline V gene. In DNA, the CDR3 is TGTGCCAGCAGTGGGGCTGGGGGGGCTAGCAATCAGCCCCAGCATTTT. This translates into CASSGAGGASNQPQHF.

This clone has a single count. V usage is TRBV7-2 and J usage is TRBJ1-5, with 9 bases lining up with TRBD1. V was pared by 1 base and J by 7 bases, with 5 bases of the junction left unmatched. The germline V gene has CDR1 SGHTA and CDR2 FQGNSA. The CDR3 is 15 residues long. This chain's CDR3 is CASSLVTGGRQPQHF. DNA of the CDR3: TGTGCCAGCAGCTTAGTAACAGGGGGCCGCCAGCCCCAGCATTTT.

The CDR3: CASTLRVGYEQYF. The CDR3 DNA reads TGTGCCAGCACCCTGAGGGTCGGCTACGAGCAGTACTTC. The chain recombines TRBV27 with TRBJ2-5, with D possibly TRBD2 on 5 matching bases. The end of the DNA aligns better with TRBJ2-7, so the J call may be wrong. The CDR3 length is 13 residues. The germline V gene has CDR1 MNHEY and CDR2 SMNVEV (reference sequence).

The V gene is TRBV6-1, the J gene TRBJ2-3; D is possibly TRBD2 (5 bases). Germline lookup yields CDR1 MNHNS and CDR2 SASEGT. This CDR3 is 14 amino acids long. With 4 bases removed from V and 0 bases from J, the gap between germline ends came to 8 bases. The CDR3 region is CASSARGSTDTQYF. CDR3 sequence (DNA): TGTGCCAGCAGTGCCCGGGGAAGCACAGATACGCAGTATTTT.

This clone has just one count. This chain connects TRBV6-5 to TRBJ1-6, with D perhaps matching TRBD1 (5 bases). The germline V and J ends were trimmed by 6 bases and 10 bases, with 10 bases remaining between them. The CDR3 length is 12 residues. Germline loops: CDR1 MNHEY, CDR2 SVGAGI. CDR3 DNA sequence: TGTGCCAGCAGCCAAGCAGGGTCACCCCTCCACTTT. Translating it yields CASSQAGSPLHF.

This chain links TRBV5-1 with TRBJ1-1, with D uncertain. From germline, CDR1 is SGHRS and CDR2 YFSETQ. V lost 4 bases, J lost 1 base, and 17 bases lay in between. The CDR3 extends over 16 amino acids. The CDR3 region has the DNA TGCGCCAGCAGCCCCGGCTCCCTATGGAGGAACACTGAAGCTTTCTTT. It yields the protein CASSPGSLWRNTEAFF.

The rearrangement uses TRBV7-2 and TRBJ2-3; a possible D gene is TRBD2 (7 bases). Looked up from germline, CDR1 is SGHTA and CDR2 is FQGNSA. Trimming removed 1 base at V and 0 bases at J, with 11 bases between. The CDR3 is made up of 16 amino acids. CDR3 sequence: CASSLGGGASTDTQYF. The CDR3 DNA sequence: TGTGCCAGCAGCTTAGGCGGGGGCGCCAGCACAGATACGCAGTATTTT.

The gene calls are TRBV7-2 and TRBJ1-4; TRBD1 is a possible D gene (5 bases). The CDR3 has 15 residues. CDR1 is SGHTA and CDR2 is FQGNSA in the germline V gene. V shed 7 bases and J shed 3 bases, with 15 bases lying between them. The CDR3 DNA is TGTGCCAGCATGCAGACTGGAGGGGCTAATGAAAAACTGTTTTTT. This encodes CASMQTGGANEKLFF.

Only a few counts were recorded for this clone. The V and J genes are TRBV5-5 and TRBJ2-7; 10 bases match TRBD2. Germline CDR1 SGHKS, CDR2 YYEKEE (reference sequence). The CDR3 contains 15 residues. Germline trimming cut 2 bases from V and 3 bases from J; bases unmatched to any gene: 5. CDR3 sequence: CASSLGLAESYEQYF. CDR3 DNA: TGTGCCAGCAGCTTAGGACTAGCGGAAAGCTACGAGCAGTACTTC.